This T cell receptor (beta chain) derives from a study of vaccination effects on CD4 cells after COVID-19. Study-level findings and limits: Healthy vaccinees had only 1 of 255 vaccine-induced clones cross-react with common cold coronaviruses.

Details on this clone: The antigen remains undetermined.

Libraries were prepared by immunoSEQ multiplex PCR; TCRdb keeps only in-frame clonotypes and omits some of them. The sample consists of some 25,000 clones, about 70% of them appearing once. ViraFEST used viral peptide pools to expand antigen-specific CD4+ T cells before sequencing. It was after around eleven days of culture that CD4+ T cells were isolated. Two doses of either BNT162b2 or mRNA-1273 were given to each participant. Sequenced material: CD4+ T cells from PBMCs cultured with SARS-CoV-2 spike peptides, taken after COVID-19 vaccination. This sequence originates from a human donor who received a COVID-19 vaccine.

The CDR3 region has the DNA TGTGCCAGCAGTTCGACCCTCACTAGCGGGGGTTACAATGAGCAGTTCTTC. This sequence encodes CASSSTLTSGGYNEQFF. The chain combines TRBV27 with TRBJ2-1, with 11 bases identical to TRBD2. The CDR3 spans 17 residues. V lost 4 bases to trimming and J lost 4 bases; unmatched junction nucleotides: 9. Germline V gives CDR1 MNHEY, CDR2 SMNVEV (reference sequence).